One sample yielded the 26 T cell receptor beta chains listed below, sequenced in a study of blood T cells in healthy people across ages (dated by TCRdb to between 2015 and 2017). Library generation was performed with 5' RACE. For sequencing, an Illumina HiSeq 2500 was employed. The second PCR ran for roughly 7 to 12 cycles and used a J-beta primer mix along with a sample-barcoded 5' primer. TCRdb trimmed the raw reads at Q25, called clones with MiXCR and kept productive beta chains. Rows are unified per CDR3 protein, each entry keeping the most common DNA and genes. For this sample there are over a million distinct CDR3 sequences; approximately 63% appear just once. The top ten clones comprise about 6.7% of the sample. The specimen sequenced was blood. Receptors were obtained from a young man in good health.

This chain uses TRBV9 with TRBJ1-4, with a weak D call TRBD1 (5 bases). Germline lookup yields CDR1 SGDLS and CDR2 YYNGEE. Trimming took 1 base from V and 3 from J, leaving 10 bases between them. The CDR3 extends over 15 amino acids. Written as DNA, the CDR3 is TGTGCCAGCAGCGTATCGACAGTCTCTAATGAAAAACTGTTTTTT. It specifies CASSVSTVSNEKLFF.

The chain combines TRBV28 with TRBJ2-7; D is unresolved. Trimming left V 5 bases short and J 0 bases short, with 11 bases between. The CDR3 length is 14 residues. Germline V gene sequence: CDR1 MDHEN, CDR2 SYDVKM. In nucleotides, the CDR3 is TGTGCCAGCAGTCCTAACCCCGTCTCCTACGAGCAGTACTTC. Translation gives CASSPNPVSYEQYF.

The rearrangement joins TRBV7-2 to TRBJ2-1; TRBD1 might be the D (7 bases). Between the trimmed V and J ends, which lost 1 base and 5 bases, there was a span of 15 bases. Germline loops: CDR1 SGHTA, CDR2 FQGNSA. The CDR3 extends over 16 amino acids. The CDR3 here is CASSLVPRGVDNEQFF. The CDR3 DNA is TGTGCCAGCAGCTTAGTCCCCAGGGGGGTTGACAATGAGCAGTTCTTC.

The genes are TRBV5-6 and TRBJ1-5, with TRBD1 identical over 7 bases. The CDR3 sequence is 16 residues long. Per germline, CDR1 SGHDT and CDR2 YYEEEE. The J segment lost 2 bases and the V segment lost 4 bases, leaving 9 bases of the junction unmatched. The CDR3 is CASSHRQGVGNQPQHF. In DNA, the CDR3 is TGTGCCAGCAGCCACCGACAGGGAGTTGGCAATCAGCCCCAGCATTTT.

This clonotype was seen only a few times. This chain connects TRBV6-6 to TRBJ2-3; 7 positions agree with TRBD1. CDR1 is MNHNY and CDR2 is SVGAGI in the germline V gene (reference sequence). V was clipped by 7 bases and J by 2 bases; unmatched bases: 6. This CDR3 comprises 14 residues. The CDR3 here is CASIGTVFTDTQYF. The CDR3, as DNA: TGTGCCAGCATCGGGACAGTCTTCACAGATACGCAGTATTTT.

This clonotype occurred once. This CDR3 reads CASSQIYGTAYGYTF. The CDR3 bases are TGTGCCAGCAGCCAAATTTACGGGACCGCCTATGGCTACACCTTC. The chain carries TRBV14 and TRBJ1-2; TRBD1 is a possible D gene (5 bases). Germline V gene lookup returns CDR1 SGHDN and CDR2 FVKESK. V dropped 2 bases and J dropped 4 bases, with 14 bases sitting between them. This CDR3 region has 15 residues.

This chain joins TRBV4-3 and TRBJ1-1, with TRBD1 matching 9 bases. Germline V CDR1 and CDR2: LGHNA, YSLEER. The CDR3 sequence is 16 residues long. V trimming: 0 bases; J trimming: 4 bases; junction bases outside the gene matches: 6. Written as DNA, the CDR3 is TGCGCCAGCAGCCAAGAAGGGACAGGGCTGGGCACTGAAGCTTTCTTT. This sequence encodes CASSQEGTGLGTEAFF.

The sample holds a few counts of this clonotype. V usage is TRBV29-1 and J usage is TRBJ2-5; D unresolved. This CDR3 has 12 amino acids. Germline V gene lookup returns CDR1 SQVTM and CDR2 ANQGSEA. Trimming left V 6 bases short and J 1 base short, with 9 bases between. The CDR3 is CSVIDIQETQYF. CDR3 bases: TGCAGCGTCATCGACATCCAAGAGACCCAGTACTTC.

The rearrangement joins TRBV2 to TRBJ2-7; D remains ambiguous. CDR1 SNHLY and CDR2 FYNNEI come from the germline V gene. There are 14 residues in the CDR3. V shed 9 bases and J shed 0 bases, with 15 bases lying between them. CDR3 residues: CASFPIRDSYEQYF. For the CDR3, the DNA is TGTGCCAGTTTTCCAATCCGCGACTCCTACGAGCAGTACTTC. Looking up the rest from reference TRBV2 and TRBJ2-7 gives the full variable domain: EPEVTQTPSHQVTQMGQEVILRCVPISNHLYFYWYRQILGQKVEFLVSFYNNEISEKSEIFDDQFSVERPDGSNFTLKIRSTKLEDSAMYFCASFPIRDSYEQYFGPGTRLTVT.

J is TRBJ1-2 and V is TRBV5-1; 7 bases agree with TRBD1. V trimming: 0 bases; J trimming: 6 bases; junction bases outside the gene matches: 5. The germline V gene encodes CDR1 SGHRS and CDR2 YFSETQ. The CDR3 extends over 14 amino acids. The CDR3 reads CASSLGRGPDGYTF. CDR3 DNA sequence: TGCGCCAGCAGCTTGGGAAGGGGGCCGGATGGCTACACCTTC.

The rearrangement links TRBV5-1 to TRBJ1-1, with a weak D call TRBD1 (5 bases). Germline V gene lookup returns CDR1 SGHRS and CDR2 YFSETQ. With 4 bases removed from V and 1 base from J, the gap between germline ends came to 11 bases. CDR3 length: 14 amino acids. CDR3 residues: CASSGGLPNTEAFF. In DNA, the CDR3 is TGCGCCAGCAGCGGGGGACTCCCGAACACTGAAGCTTTCTTT.

This clonotype occurred many times. The chain couples TRBV12-3 or TRBV12-4 to TRBJ1-1; tentatively, D is TRBD1 (6 bases). Trimming left V 6 bases short and J 1 base short, with 9 bases between. The CDR3 covers 13 residues. CDR3 sequence reads: CASSRGQNTEAFF. The CDR3 DNA is TGTGCCAGCAGCCGGGGACAGAACACTGAAGCTTTCTTT.

As concerns this clonotype: Compared with germline, one end of the junction differs, possibly owing to a read error. V is TRBV15 and J is TRBJ2-7, with D maybe TRBD1 (5 bases). The CDR3 is 14 amino acids. CDR1 is LNHNV and CDR2 is YYDKDF in the germline V gene (reference sequence). CDR3 sequence: CVTSRGKGVDEQYF. The DNA of the CDR3 is TGTGTCACCAGCAGAGGAAAAGGGGTAGACGAGCAGTACTTC.

V gene TRBV28 combines with J gene TRBJ2-6, with D perhaps TRBD1 (6 bases). Per the germline V gene, CDR1 is MDHEN and CDR2 is SYDVKM. The germline V and J ends were trimmed by 2 bases and 2 bases, with 10 bases remaining between them. This CDR3 spans 16 amino acids. CDR3 residues: CASSLEQGAGANVLTF. The CDR3 DNA reads as TGTGCCAGCAGTTTAGAACAGGGTGCTGGGGCCAACGTCCTGACTTTC.

The rearrangement uses TRBV2 and TRBJ2-7; D might be TRBD2 (5 bases). In germline, CDR1 is SNHLY, CDR2 FYNNEI. Trimming took 9 bases from V and 3 from J, leaving 12 bases between them. The CDR3 spans 12 residues. The CDR3 here is CARGGDYYEQYF. CDR3 nucleotides: TGTGCCAGAGGAGGTGATTACTACGAGCAGTACTTC. Supplemented by reference TRBV2 and TRBJ2-7, the full variable domain reads EPEVTQTPSHQVTQMGQEVILRCVPISNHLYFYWYRQILGQKVEFLVSFYNNEISEKSEIFDDQFSVERPDGSNFTLKIRSTKLEDSAMYFCARGGDYYEQYFGPGTRLTVT.

This clonotype was observed a few times. The V gene is TRBV12-3 or TRBV12-4, the J gene TRBJ2-3, with 7 bases fitting TRBD1. The CDR3 totals 13 residues. V lost 4 bases and J lost 8; bases outside the gene matches: 6. CDR3 sequence: CASSSDRWGTQYF. The CDR3 nucleotides read TGTGCCAGCAGTTCGGACAGGTGGGGTACGCAGTATTTT.

The chain uses TRBV27 and TRBJ1-2; D is perhaps TRBD1 (5 bases). V gave up 5 bases and J gave up 7 bases, with 29 bases separating them. In germline, CDR1 is MNHEY, CDR2 SMNVEV (reference sequence). This CDR3 is built from 18 residues. CDR3 DNA: TGTGCCAGCAGTCTGTCGCCAGGGCGCCCCGCAATATATGGTGGCTACACCTTC. It specifies CASSLSPGRPAIYGGYTF.

The CDR3 spells CSARDAASGSHEQFF. The CDR3 nucleotides are TGCAGTGCTAGAGATGCGGCTAGCGGGAGCCATGAGCAGTTCTTC. This rearrangement joins TRBV20-1 to TRBJ2-1, with 10 bases identical to TRBD2. V trimming: 0 bases; J trimming: 8 bases; junction bases outside the gene matches: 7. The CDR3 consists of 15 residues. Germline CDR1 and CDR2: DFQATT and SNEGSKA (reference sequence).

This chain connects TRBV28 to TRBJ2-1; TRBD2 matches 12 bases. Trimming cost V 4 bases and J 7 bases; bases outside gene matches: 11. CDR3 length: 17 residues. CDR1 is MDHEN and CDR2 is SYDVKM in the germline V gene. Here the CDR3 reads CASSWALAGGPGNEQFF. CDR3 nucleotides: TGTGCCAGCAGTTGGGCCCTAGCGGGGGGGCCGGGGAATGAGCAGTTCTTC.

This clonotype is a singleton in its sample. The chain links TRBV20-1 to TRBJ2-1; weak D call: TRBD1 (5 bases). The tail of the sequence fits TRBJ2-7 better, so the J call may be wrong. The CDR3 consists of 13 residues. Germline V CDR1 and CDR2: DFQATT, SNEGSKA (reference sequence). CDR3 residues: CSADSTSYNEQYF. DNA for the CDR3: TGCAGTGCCGACAGCACCTCCTACAATGAGCAGTACTTC.

The CDR3 region is CASSSPGLANYEQYF. The CDR3 DNA reads TGTGCCAGCAGCTCCCCCGGGTTAGCTAACTACGAGCAGTACTTC. The V gene is TRBV7-2, the J gene TRBJ2-7; D is ambiguous. With 4 bases removed from V and 3 bases from J, the gap between germline ends came to 16 bases. The CDR3 totals 15 residues. Germline V gene data show CDR1 as SGHTA and CDR2 as FQGNSA. The whole variable domain, remainder taken from reference TRBV7-2 and TRBJ2-7, is GAGVSQSPSNKVTEKGKDVELRCDPISGHTALYWYRQSLGQGLEFLIYFQGNSAPDKSGLPSDRFSAERTGGSVSTLTIQRTQQEDSAVYLCASSSPGLANYEQYFGPGTRLTVT.

This clonotype showed up just once. The V gene is TRBV5-1, the J gene TRBJ2-2; a weak D match, TRBD1 (6 bases). The length of the CDR3 is 19 residues. The V end lost 0 bases, the J end lost 3 bases, and 21 bases lay between the germline ends. Germline lookup yields CDR1 SGHRS and CDR2 YFSETQ. The CDR3 loop is CASSLDNRVWTADTGELFF. The CDR3 DNA is TGCGCCAGCAGCTTGGATAACAGGGTGTGGACCGCTGACACCGGGGAGCTGTTTTTT.

This sequence joins TRBV4-3 and TRBJ1-2; unclear D gene. The CDR3 spans 15 residues. The germline V and J ends were trimmed by 0 bases and 1 base, with 9 bases remaining between them. Per germline, CDR1 LGHNA and CDR2 YSLEER. The CDR3 is CASSQDVVDNYGYTF. Here the CDR3 DNA reads TGCGCCAGCAGCCAAGATGTAGTGGATAACTATGGCTACACCTTC.

This chain uses TRBV3-1 with TRBJ1-1; D might be TRBD1 (5 bases). Germline CDR1 LGHDT, CDR2 YNNKEL (reference sequence). The V end was cut by 5 bases, the J end by 3 bases, with 10 bases between. The CDR3 is 13 amino acids. CDR3 coding DNA: TGTGCCAGCAGCTCCGGGACCGACACTGAAGCTTTCTTT. It encodes CASSSGTDTEAFF.

The chain carries TRBV6-5 and TRBJ2-7; D is ambiguous. Between the trimmed V and J ends, which lost 0 bases and 2 bases, there was a span of 11 bases. The CDR3 runs to 15 residues. The V gene's germline CDR1 is MNHEY and CDR2 SVGAGI. CDR3 coding DNA: TGTGCCAGCAGTTACTCGTCGAACAGAGCCTACGAGCAGTACTTC. Translation: CASSYSSNRAYEQYF.

This clonotype was seen a few times. The chain has TRBV6-5 and TRBJ1-1; D gene uncertain. The length of the CDR3 is 10 residues. The V end lost 8 bases, the J end lost 6 bases, and 7 bases lay between the germline ends. Germline V lookup: CDR1 MNHEY, CDR2 SVGAGI. CDR3: CASGRPEAFF. The DNA of the CDR3 is TGTGCCAGCGGCCGACCTGAAGCTTTCTTT.